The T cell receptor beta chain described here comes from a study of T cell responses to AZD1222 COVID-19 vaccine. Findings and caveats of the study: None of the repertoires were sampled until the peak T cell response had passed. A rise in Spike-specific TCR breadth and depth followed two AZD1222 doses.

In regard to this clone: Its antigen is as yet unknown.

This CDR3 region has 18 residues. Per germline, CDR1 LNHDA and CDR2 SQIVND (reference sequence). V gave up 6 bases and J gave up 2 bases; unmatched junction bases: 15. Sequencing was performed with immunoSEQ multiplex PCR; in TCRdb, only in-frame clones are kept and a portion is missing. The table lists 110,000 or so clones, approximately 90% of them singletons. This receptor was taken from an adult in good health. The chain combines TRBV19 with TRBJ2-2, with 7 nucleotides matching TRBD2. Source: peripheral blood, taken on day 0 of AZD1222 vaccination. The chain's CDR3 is CASSPHVVSGVNTGELFF. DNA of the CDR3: TGTGCCAGTAGCCCCCATGTCGTGAGCGGGGTAAACACCGGGGAGCTGTTTTTT.